A selection of T cell receptor beta chains follows, all from one sample in a study of CD8+ T cells in alopecia areata. Only in-frame clones appear in the TCRdb table, and some are missing; sequencing was by immunoSEQ multiplex PCR. The data hold about 190,000 clones, with around 60% observed a single time. This sample comprised CD4+ T cells sorted from blood, obtained at roughly week 49, from a patient treated with tofacitinib. Every receptor here comes from a human donor with alopecia areata. Both conserved end residues are part of each CDR3. A D gene is named only where the DNA matches it firmly. Clone size, where shown, is once, few, many, or a class for clones that have expanded.

>TRBJ1-1|TRBV7-8|TRBD1|-
TGTGCCAGCAGCCCATGGGGACAGGGGAACACTGAAGCTTTCTTT
CASSPWGQGNTEAFF
>TRBJ2-3|TRBV6-6|TRBD2|-
TGTGCCAGCAGTTCACTAGCGGGGGTTAACACAGATACGCAGTATTTT
CASSSLAGVNTDTQYF
>TRBJ1-2|TRBV10-3|-|few
TGTGCCATCAGTGACGAAACTTTCTCGAGTTATGGCTACACCTTC
CAISDETFSSYGYTF
>TRBJ1-6|TRBV14|-|once
TGTGCCAGCAGCCTCGGGATCCCTAATTCACCCCTCCACTTT
CASSLGIPNSPLHF
>TRBJ2-7|TRBV7-2|TRBD2|-
TGTGCCAGCAGCTCCGGGACTAGCGGGATGAGGAGAGTCGAGCAGTACTTC
CASSSGTSGMRRVEQYF
>TRBJ2-2|TRBV5-6|-|few
TGTGCCAGCAGCTTCCTGACAAGAAAAGGAACCGGGGAGCTGTTTTTT
CASSFLTRKGTGELFF
>TRBJ2-6|TRBV29-1|-|-
TGCAGCGTTGAATCGGTCTCTGGGGCCAACGTCCTGACTTTC
CSVESVSGANVLTF
>TRBJ2-1|TRBV19|-|few
TGTGCCAGTAGTATCGATAGCCGGGTTGGTGAGCAGTTCTTC
CASSIDSRVGEQFF
>TRBJ1-1|TRBV30|-|-
TGTGCCTGGAGTCTATCCACTGAAGCTTTCTTT
CAWSLSTEAFF
>TRBJ2-1|TRBV7-8|-|-
TGTGCCAGCAGAGCAGACAGCCGCTACAATGAGCAGTTCTTC
CASRADSRYNEQFF
>TRBJ2-6|TRBV5-1|-|-
TGCGCCAGCAGCTTGACAGCCGGCTCTGGGGCCAACGTCCTGACTTTC
CASSLTAGSGANVLTF
>TRBJ2-1|TRBV25-1|-|-
TGTGCCAGCGGTACTAGTTTTAATGAGCAGTTCTTC
CASGTSFNEQFF
>TRBJ1-1|TRBV30|-|-
TGTGCCTGGAGCCAACAACAGGGTGAAGCTTTCTTT
CAWSQQQGEAFF
>TRBJ2-7|TRBV7-2|-|-
TGTGCCAGCAGCTTCGCTGCAAGCCAGTCCTACGAGCAGTACTTC
CASSFAASQSYEQYF
>TRBJ2-1|TRBV15|-|-
TGTGCCACCAGCAGGGTACAGGGCTGGAGCTCCTACAATGAGCAGTTCTTC
CATSRVQGWSSYNEQFF
>TRBJ2-2|TRBV9|-|-
TGTGCCAGCAGCATCCGGGACACGAACACCGGGGAGCTGTTTTTT
CASSIRDTNTGELFF
>TRBJ2-5|TRBV5-1|-|-
TGCGCCAGCAGCTTGGCCTTAGGCAGGGGTGGACCTACCGATCAAGAGACCCAGTACTTC
CASSLALGRGGPTDQETQYF
>TRBJ1-2|TRBV23-1|-|-
TGCGCCAGCAGTCCCCCCGCGATCTATGGCTACACCTTC
CASSPPAIYGYTF
>TRBJ1-1|TRBV29-1|-|-
TGCAGCGTGACCGGGAGACTGAACACTGAAGCTTTCTTT
CSVTGRLNTEAFF
>TRBJ1-4|TRBV20-1|-|-
TGCAGTGCCGCATTCGAGGGAAAACTGTTTTTT
CSAAFEGKLFF
>TRBJ1-2|TRBV20-1|-|-
TGCAGTGCTAGAGCCGACTATGGCTACACCTTC
CSARADYGYTF
>TRBJ2-3|TRBV20-1|-|-
TGCAGTGCGACGGACACAGATACGCAGTATTTT
CSATDTDTQYF
>TRBJ1-2|TRBV15|-|-
TGTGCCACCAGCAGACCCTCGCGGGCAGCTATCTATGGCTACACCTTC
CATSRPSRAAIYGYTF
>TRBJ2-2|TRBV7-3|-|-
TGTGCCAGCAGCCTAACAGGGACAGGGGAGCTGTTTTTT
CASSLTGTGELFF
>TRBJ2-5|TRBV6-5|-|-
TGTGCCAGCAGGCCCGTAGCGGCAAGGGAGACCCAGTACTTC
CASRPVAARETQYF
>TRBJ2-7|TRBV29-1|TRBD1|few
TGCAGCGTTGATTGGGGACAGGGGAACGAGCAGTACTTC
CSVDWGQGNEQYF
>TRBJ1-5|TRBV12-5|-|once
TGTGCTAGTGGTACTCGACGGGGTGCGCAGCCCCAGCATTTT
CASGTRRGAQPQHF
>TRBJ2-3|TRBV29-1|-|few
TGCAGCGTTGCCGGGCGAACTACTAGCACAGATACGCAGTATTTT
CSVAGRTTSTDTQYF
>TRBJ1-6|TRBV27|-|-
TGTGCCAGCTGGACAGAAGAAGTGGCTAATTCACCCCTCCACTTT
CASWTEEVANSPLHF